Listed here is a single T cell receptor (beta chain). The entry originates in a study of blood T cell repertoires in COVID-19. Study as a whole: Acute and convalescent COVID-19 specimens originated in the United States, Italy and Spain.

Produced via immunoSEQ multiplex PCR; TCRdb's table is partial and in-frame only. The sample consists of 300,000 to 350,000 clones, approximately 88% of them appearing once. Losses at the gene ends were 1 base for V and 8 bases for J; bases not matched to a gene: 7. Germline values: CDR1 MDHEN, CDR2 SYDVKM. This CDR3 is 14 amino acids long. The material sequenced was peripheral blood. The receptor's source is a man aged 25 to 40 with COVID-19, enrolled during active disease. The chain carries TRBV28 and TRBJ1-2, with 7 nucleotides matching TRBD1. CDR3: CASSLLGGAWGYTF. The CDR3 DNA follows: TGTGCCAGCAGTTTATTAGGGGGCGCCTGGGGCTACACCTTC.